This passage covers 17 T cell receptor beta chains from one sample sequenced in a study of T cells after yellow fever vaccination (dated by TCRdb to about 2019). The library was built by means of 5' RACE. TCRdb shows the sequencer as Illumina HiSeq 2500. TCRdb's own reprocessing of the public reads used fastp at Q25 and MiXCR and kept productive beta chains. Entries are consolidated by CDR3 protein sequence, retaining the most common genes and DNA. The sample table contains around 590,000 distinct CDR3 sequences; only one count was recorded for 9% to 15% of them. About 15% of the sample comes from the top ten. Reading the label with the study, this specimen's treatment or condition is: live attenuated yellow fever vaccine strain. Material: PBMCs, obtained on the day of the yellow fever booster vaccination. Every receptor here comes from a man aged 25-45 years who received the YFV17D yellow fever vaccine.

This clonotype was detected a few times. The chain employs TRBV3-1 and TRBJ2-1, with a tentative D call TRBD1 (6 bases). The V gene's germline CDR1 is LGHDT and CDR2 YNNKEL (reference sequence). Trimming took off 1 base at V and 5 bases at J, with 6 bases between the two ends. There are 13 residues in the CDR3. The CDR3 DNA reads as TGTGCCAGCAGCCAAGGGACAGACAATGAGCAGTTCTTC. It specifies CASSQGTDNEQFF.

The V and J genes are TRBV10-3 and TRBJ2-7; D call uncertain. Germline values: CDR1 ENHRY, CDR2 SYGVKD. The CDR3 is 12 amino acids. V was trimmed by 6 bases and J by 3 bases, leaving 9 bases between them. The CDR3 sequence: CAIRVQSYEQYF. DNA for the CDR3: TGTGCCATCAGGGTACAAAGCTACGAGCAGTACTTC.

This clonotype was counted a few times. This chain joins TRBV6-2 or TRBV6-3 and TRBJ2-1, with 9 nucleotides matching TRBD2. CDR1 is MNHEY, CDR2 SVGEGT, per germline. The CDR3 loop spans 14 amino acids. Trimming cost V 4 bases and J 4 bases; bases outside gene matches: 2. CDR3 protein: CASSWAGGYNEQFF. The CDR3 DNA reads TGTGCCAGCAGTTGGGCGGGAGGGTACAATGAGCAGTTCTTC.

This sequence joins TRBV4-3 and TRBJ2-1; 10 bases agree with TRBD2. The V gene end was trimmed by 0 bases and the J gene end by 7 bases; junction bases not matched to a gene: 9. In germline, CDR1 is LGHNA, CDR2 YSLEER. The CDR3 has 17 residues. CDR3 residues: CASSQEPSGSPWNEQFF. The DNA for the CDR3 is TGCGCCAGCAGCCAAGAGCCTAGCGGGAGCCCGTGGAATGAGCAGTTCTTC.

This clonotype was seen a few times. This chain joins TRBV6-1 and TRBJ2-1; 9 bases fit TRBD2. The germline gives CDR1 MNHNS, CDR2 SASEGT. V trimming: 6 bases; J trimming: 9 bases; junction bases outside the gene matches: 12. The CDR3 totals 15 residues. This chain's CDR3 is CASRDVAGAPGEQFF. The CDR3 nucleotides read TGTGCCAGCAGAGATGTAGCGGGAGCCCCGGGTGAGCAGTTCTTC.

This clonotype has just a few counts. V usage is TRBV10-2 and J usage is TRBJ1-2; a possible D gene is TRBD1 (5 bases). V was cut by 9 bases and J by 2 bases, with 10 bases left in between. The CDR3 is 12 amino acids. Germline CDR1 WSHSY, CDR2 SAAADI. For the CDR3, the DNA is TGCGCCAGTGGGACGATAAACTATGGCTACACCTTC. This sequence encodes CASGTINYGYTF.

The gene calls are TRBV12-3 or TRBV12-4 and TRBJ2-3, with D hard to call. V was clipped by 3 bases and J by 2 bases, with 12 bases between them. The CDR3 is made up of 15 amino acids. CDR3 nucleotides: TGTGCCAGCAGTTTCGGCAACCCTGCCACAGATACGCAGTATTTT. This gives the protein CASSFGNPATDTQYF.

This chain uses TRBV20-1 with TRBJ2-3; D is unresolved. From germline, CDR1 is DFQATT and CDR2 SNEGSKA (reference sequence). The CDR3 is 14 amino acids. V was shortened by 1 base and J by 0 bases, with 8 bases between the two germline ends. CDR3 region: CSARVAASTDTQYF. In DNA form, the CDR3 reads TGCAGTGCTAGAGTGGCAGCTAGCACAGATACGCAGTATTTT.

The chain combines TRBV30 with TRBJ2-2; D possibly corresponds to TRBD1 (6 bases). The CDR3 is made up of 16 amino acids. The germline CDR1 and CDR2 sequences are GTSNPN and SVGIG (reference sequence). V was cut by 3 bases and J by 0 bases, with 14 bases left in between. The CDR3 loop reads CAWSPGQISNTGELFF. The CDR3 coding sequence is TGTGCCTGGAGCCCAGGACAGATATCGAACACCGGGGAGCTGTTTTTT.

This clonotype came up a few times. The J gene is TRBJ2-3, the V gene TRBV9; D is uncertain. The CDR3 consists of 15 residues. V dropped 2 bases and J dropped 0 bases, with 10 bases sitting between them. The germline CDR1 and CDR2 sequences are SGDLS and YYNGEE. The CDR3 sequence is CASSVGTTSTDTQYF. The CDR3 DNA follows: TGTGCCAGCAGCGTGGGAACTACTAGCACAGATACGCAGTATTTT.

This clonotype showed up just a few times. This chain uses TRBV5-1 with TRBJ2-2; tentative D call: TRBD2 (6 bases). The germline V gene has CDR1 SGHRS and CDR2 YFSETQ. CDR3 length equals 14 residues. The ends were cut back, 4 bases at V and 7 bases at J, with 14 bases in the middle. CDR3 residues: CASSPEGTGGELFF. CDR3 coding DNA: TGCGCCAGCAGCCCTGAGGGGACTGGCGGGGAGCTGTTTTTT.

This clonotype has a handful of counts. The chain employs TRBV7-3 and TRBJ1-6; 7 nucleotides match TRBD1. The V gene end was trimmed by 4 bases and the J gene end by 2 bases; junction bases not matched to a gene: 5. The CDR3 has 16 amino acids. The germline V gene encodes CDR1 SGHTA and CDR2 FQGTGA. CDR3 residues: CASSYRGGPYNSPLHF. In nucleotides, the CDR3 is TGTGCCAGCAGCTACAGGGGCGGACCCTATAATTCACCCCTCCACTTT. Combining the CDR3 with reference TRBV7-3 and TRBJ1-6 gives the whole variable domain GAGVSQTPSNKVTEKGKYVELRCDPISGHTALYWYRQSLGQGPEFLIYFQGTGAADDSGLPNDRFFAVRPEGSVSTLKIQRTERGDSAVYLCASSYRGGPYNSPLHFGNGTRLTVT.

This clonotype has only a few counts. This chain uses TRBV29-1 with TRBJ2-7, with D possibly being TRBD1 or TRBD2 (5 bases each). The V end lost 7 bases, the J end lost 0 bases, and 10 bases lay between the germline ends. In germline, CDR1 is SQVTM, CDR2 ANQGSEA. The CDR3 is 12 amino acids. The CDR3 DNA sequence: TGCAGCGGGACCGGGGCCTCCTACGAGCAGTACTTC. The encoded protein is CSGTGASYEQYF.

The J gene is TRBJ1-6, the V gene TRBV12-3 or TRBV12-4, with a tentative D call TRBD1 (6 bases). Trimming pared 5 bases from V and 7 bases from J, leaving 15 bases between. The CDR3 runs 15 residues. The CDR3 DNA reads as TGTGCCAGCAGTCAGGGGCCTGTGATGAATTCACCCCTCCACTTT. Its protein is CASSQGPVMNSPLHF.

This clonotype was observed a few times. The chain carries TRBV7-2 and TRBJ2-7, with TRBD2 as a possible D gene (7 bases). V was trimmed by 5 bases and J by 0 bases, leaving 17 bases between them. Germline CDR1 reads SGHTA; CDR2 reads FQGNSA. The CDR3 extends over 16 amino acids. In DNA form, the CDR3 reads TGTGCCAGCAGCCCTGTTGGGGGGGCTGTCTCCTACGAGCAGTACTTC. Protein: CASSPVGGAVSYEQYF.

This sequence joins TRBV7-2 and TRBJ2-1, with 10 bases identical to TRBD1. This CDR3 has 13 amino acids. CDR1 is SGHTA, CDR2 FQGNSA, per germline. V shed 10 bases and J 8 bases; nucleotides not matched to a gene: 8. CDR3 in DNA: TGTGCCACCCCGGGACAGGGGTTTTATGAGCAGTTCTTC. Encoded protein: CATPGQGFYEQFF. The entire variable domain, with the rest obtained from reference TRBV7-2 and TRBJ2-1, is as follows: GAGVSQSPSNKVTEKGKDVELRCDPISGHTALYWYRQSLGQGLEFLIYFQGNSAPDKSGLPSDRFSAERTGGSVSTLTIQRTQQEDSAVYLCATPGQGFYEQFFGPGTRLTVL.

This clonotype was detected only a few times. The chain is built from TRBV10-1 and TRBJ2-2; the match to TRBD2 covers 11 bases. V lost 2 bases and J lost 0; bases outside the gene matches: 8. The CDR3 sequence is 19 residues long. CDR1 is WNHNN, CDR2 SYGVQD, per germline (reference sequence). This CDR3 reads CASSEAGTSGPSNTGELFF. The CDR3 DNA reads TGCGCCAGCAGTGAGGCCGGGACTAGCGGCCCCTCGAACACCGGGGAGCTGTTTTTT.